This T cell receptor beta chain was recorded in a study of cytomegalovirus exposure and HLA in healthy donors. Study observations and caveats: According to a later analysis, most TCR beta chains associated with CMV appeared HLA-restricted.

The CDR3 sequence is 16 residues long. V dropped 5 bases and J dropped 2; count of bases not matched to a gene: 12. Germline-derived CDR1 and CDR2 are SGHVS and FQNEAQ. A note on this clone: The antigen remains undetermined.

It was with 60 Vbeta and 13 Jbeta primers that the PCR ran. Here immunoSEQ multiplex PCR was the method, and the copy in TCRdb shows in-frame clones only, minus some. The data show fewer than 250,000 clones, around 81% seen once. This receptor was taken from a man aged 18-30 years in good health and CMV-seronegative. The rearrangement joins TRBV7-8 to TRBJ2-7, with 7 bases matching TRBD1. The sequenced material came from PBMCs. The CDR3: CASSQGDPTGPYEQYF. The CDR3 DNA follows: TGTGCCAGCAGCCAGGGGGACCCGACAGGGCCCTACGAGCAGTACTTC.